This entry lists 22 T cell receptor beta chains sequenced from one sample in a study of blood T cells in healthy people across ages. Then a second PCR, running roughly 7 to 11 cycles, was carried out with a sample-barcoded 5' primer and a J-beta primer mix. TCRdb independently ran MiXCR on the 5' RACE reads; one entry per CDR3 protein. The sample consists of about 750,000 distinct CDR3 sequences, about 55% of them appearing once. The sequencing sample was made of blood. The receptors were sampled from a man at least 80 years old in good health.

The J gene is TRBJ2-3, the V gene TRBV27; 9 nucleotides agree with TRBD2. This CDR3 has 16 residues. After removal of 2 bases from V and 14 bases from J, the junction contained 17 bases not matched to a gene. The V gene's germline CDR1 is MNHEY and CDR2 SMNVEV (reference sequence). The CDR3 region has the DNA TGTGCCAGCAGTTTACAGGTAGCGGGGGCCCACAGATACGCGTATTTT. The encoded protein is CASSLQVAGAHRYAYF.

The chain combines TRBV2 with TRBJ2-7; D is ambiguous. The J call may not be correct, given that the DNA end is closer to TRBJ2-5. The CDR3 consists of 12 residues. The germline V gene has CDR1 SNHLY and CDR2 FYNNEI. The CDR3 protein is CASRQTLETQYF. In DNA form, the CDR3 reads TGTGCCAGCAGACAGACTCTCGAGACCCAGTACTTC.

A few counts support this clonotype. The DNA for the CDR3 is TGTGCCAGCAGCGTAGGGCCGACTCAAGAGACCCAGTACTTC. Residues: CASSVGPTQETQYF. The chain recombines TRBV9 with TRBJ2-5; D is ambiguous. V was pared by 0 bases and J by 2 bases, with 8 bases between. CDR3 length: 14 amino acids. Germline loops: CDR1 SGDLS, CDR2 YYNGEE. Filled out from reference TRBV9 and TRBJ2-5, the complete variable domain reads DSGVTQTPKHLITATGQRVTLRCSPRSGDLSVYWYQQSLDQGLQFLIQYYNGEERAKGNILERFSAQQFPDLHSELNLSSLELGDSALYFCASSVGPTQETQYFGPGTRLLVL.

The V and J genes are TRBV29-1 and TRBJ2-6, with D unclear. CDR1 and CDR2 (germline): SQVTM, ANQGSEA. This CDR3 spans 11 amino acids. Trimming removed 6 bases at V and 7 bases at J, with 7 bases between. The CDR3 here is CSVAQANVLTF. In DNA, the CDR3 is TGCAGCGTCGCTCAAGCCAACGTCCTGACTTTC. The full variable domain, rest sourced from reference TRBV29-1 and TRBJ2-6, is SAVISQKPSRDICQRGTSLTIQCQVDSQVTMMFWYRQQPGQSLTLIATANQGSEATYESGFVIDKFPISRPNLTFSTLTVSNMSPEDSSIYLCSVAQANVLTFGAGSRLTVL.

The gene calls are TRBV7-3 and TRBJ2-1, with D tentatively TRBD1 or TRBD2 (5 bases each). V shed 4 bases and J shed 3 bases, with 10 bases lying between them. CDR1 is SGHTA and CDR2 is FQGTGA in the germline V gene. The CDR3 extends over 14 amino acids. In DNA, the CDR3 is TGTGCCAGCAGCTCCGATGGGGGCTACAATGAGCAGTTCTTC. Its protein is CASSSDGGYNEQFF. Using reference TRBV7-3 and TRBJ2-1 for the parts outside the CDR3, the full variable domain is GAGVSQTPSNKVTEKGKYVELRCDPISGHTALYWYRQSLGQGPEFLIYFQGTGAADDSGLPNDRFFAVRPEGSVSTLKIQRTERGDSAVYLCASSSDGGYNEQFFGPGTRLTVL.

The chain carries TRBV3-1 and TRBJ2-2; D is ambiguous. The CDR3 spans 15 residues. The germline CDR1 and CDR2 sequences are LGHDT and YNNKEL (reference sequence). Between the trimmed V and J ends, which lost 0 bases and 4 bases, there was a span of 9 bases. CDR3 protein: CASSQDPRSTGELFF. The CDR3 DNA reads TGTGCCAGCAGCCAAGATCCTAGGTCCACCGGGGAGCTGTTTTTT.

The chain employs TRBV4-1 and TRBJ2-7; the match to TRBD2 covers 10 bases. Germline CDR1 and CDR2: MGHRA and YSYEKL. The CDR3 is 15 residues long. J lost 2 bases, V lost 1 base, and 2 bases had no gene match. In nucleotides, the CDR3 is TGCGCCAGCAGCCAAGGGACTAGCGGCCCCTACGAGCAGTACTTC. Residues: CASSQGTSGPYEQYF.

To note about this clonotype: A junction end diverges from the germline sequence, so it may reflect a read error. The V gene is TRBV7-2, the J gene TRBJ2-1; D remains ambiguous. The germline V gene encodes CDR1 SGHTA and CDR2 FQGNSA. The CDR3 has 11 amino acids. Written as DNA, the CDR3 is TGTGCCAGAAGCTTAAAAGAGGTGCAGTTCTTC. This codes for CARSLKEVQFF.

The chain carries TRBV25-1 and TRBJ1-5; the D is unclear. V was shortened by 8 bases and J by 4 bases, with 12 bases between the two germline ends. This CDR3 has 13 amino acids. Germline assignment: CDR1 MGHDK and CDR2 SYGVNS. The CDR3, as DNA: TGTGCCAGCGGCGACATGGGTAATCAGCCCCAGCATTTT. Protein product: CASGDMGNQPQHF.

Only one count was recorded for this clonotype. The chain recombines TRBV12-3 or TRBV12-4 with TRBJ2-1, with TRBD2 as a possible D gene (6 bases). This CDR3 has 15 amino acids. V was trimmed by 3 bases and J by 3 bases, leaving 12 bases between them. This CDR3 is CASSFGAGIYNEQFF. As DNA, the CDR3 is TGTGCCAGCAGTTTCGGAGCGGGTATCTACAATGAGCAGTTCTTC.

The rearrangement uses TRBV3-1 and TRBJ2-7; a possible D gene is TRBD2 (5 bases). Per the germline V gene, CDR1 is LGHDT and CDR2 is YNNKEL (reference sequence). CDR3 size: 16 residues. V was shortened by 1 base and J by 2 bases, with 15 bases between the two germline ends. In nucleotides, the CDR3 is TGTGCCAGCAGCCAAGTTACAAGCGGCCCTACCTACGAGCAGTACTTC. Amino acid sequence: CASSQVTSGPTYEQYF.

This clonotype was recorded at least ten times. The J gene is TRBJ2-4, the V gene TRBV28; weak D call: TRBD1 (7 bases). The CDR3 has 15 residues. Germline V gene data show CDR1 as MDHEN and CDR2 as SYDVKM. Trimming left V 6 bases short and J 3 bases short, with 15 bases between. CDR3 residues: CASSPSGGSKNIQYF. The CDR3 nucleotides are TGTGCCAGCAGCCCTTCAGGGGGGAGCAAAAACATTCAGTACTTC.

This clonotype was seen more than once but under ten times. This chain connects TRBV11-2 to TRBJ2-1; 8 bases are shared with TRBD2. Trimming removed 5 bases from V and 8 bases from J; junction bases left unmatched: 11. This CDR3 has 15 amino acids. The germline V gene has CDR1 SGHAT and CDR2 FQNNGV. The CDR3 sequence: CASSNSAGDLYEQFF. The CDR3 DNA is TGTGCCAGCAGCAACTCAGCGGGAGATCTCTATGAGCAGTTCTTC.

In this sample, this clonotype turned up a few times. The chain employs TRBV27 and TRBJ1-1; D is ambiguous. Trimming took 8 bases from V and 1 from J, leaving 8 bases between them. The CDR3 contains 12 residues. CDR1 and CDR2 (germline): MNHEY, SMNVEV (reference sequence). The chain's CDR3 is CASHDPNTEAFF. DNA for the CDR3: TGTGCCAGCCACGACCCGAACACTGAAGCTTTCTTT.

This clonotype occurred once. This rearrangement joins TRBV6-5 to TRBJ2-1; TRBD2 matches 8 bases. Germline CDR1 MNHEY, CDR2 SVGAGI. The ends lost 6 bases at V and 6 bases at J; junction bases unmatched: 7. The CDR3 runs to 14 residues. CDR3 residues: CASSRTGLANEQFF. The CDR3 DNA follows: TGTGCCAGCAGCCGCACCGGACTAGCCAATGAGCAGTTCTTC.

CDR3 sequence: CATSRDRGDEQFF. The CDR3 region has the DNA TGTGCCACCAGCAGAGATCGAGGAGATGAGCAGTTCTTC. The genes are TRBV15 and TRBJ2-1, with unresolved D. Germline assignment: CDR1 LNHNV and CDR2 YYDKDF (reference sequence). The CDR3 contains 13 residues. V lost 0 bases to trimming and J lost 8 bases, with 8 bases between them.

This chain links TRBV7-2 with TRBJ2-4; 15 bases align to TRBD2. The DNA matches TRBJ2-5 better at its end, which makes the J call doubtful. In germline, CDR1 is SGHTA, CDR2 FQGNSA. This CDR3 contains 15 residues. CDR3 in DNA: TGTGCCAGCAGCTACGGGACTAGCGGGGGGGAGACCCAGTACTTC. Protein sequence: CASSYGTSGGETQYF.

The chain uses TRBV3-1 and TRBJ1-1; no reliable D call. The CDR3 has 13 amino acids. Germline V lookup: CDR1 LGHDT, CDR2 YNNKEL (reference sequence). Trimming cost V 1 base and J 8 bases, with 11 bases left between them. This CDR3 reads CASSQGYRSEAFF. The CDR3 bases are TGTGCCAGCAGCCAAGGGTATAGGAGCGAAGCTTTCTTT. Using reference TRBV3-1 and TRBJ1-1 for the parts outside the CDR3, the full variable domain is DTAVSQTPKYLVTQMGNDKSIKCEQNLGHDTMYWYKQDSKKFLKIMFSYNNKELIINETVPNRFSPKSPDKAHLNLHINSLELGDSAVYFCASSQGYRSEAFFGQGTRLTVV.

This clonotype was seen more than once but under ten times. This chain links TRBV20-1 with TRBJ2-7; no clear D. The J call could be wrong; TRBJ2-5 is a better fit for the DNA end. Germline loops: CDR1 DFQATT, CDR2 SNEGSKA (reference sequence). The CDR3 sequence is 13 residues long. The DNA for the CDR3 is TGCAGTGCCAATCTAGGAGCCGGAGAGACCCAGTACTTC. Translation: CSANLGAGETQYF.

This clonotype has just one count. The chain couples TRBV2 to TRBJ1-1; D possibly corresponds to TRBD1 (5 bases). The CDR3 totals 14 residues. Germline assignment: CDR1 SNHLY and CDR2 FYNNEI. Trimming took off 7 bases at V and 3 bases at J, with 15 bases between the two ends. The CDR3 sequence is CASKVGVEYTEAFF. The CDR3 DNA reads TGTGCCAGCAAAGTGGGGGTGGAGTACACTGAAGCTTTCTTT.

This clonotype showed up just a few times. The V call is TRBV27, the J call TRBJ2-7; D unresolved. This CDR3 comprises 13 residues. Germline V gene lookup returns CDR1 MNHEY and CDR2 SMNVEV (reference sequence). The V end lost 5 bases, the J end lost 7 bases, and 15 bases lay between the germline ends. As DNA, the CDR3 is TGTGCCAGCAGTCTAGTTCCAATTCGGGAGCAGTACTTC. Its translation is CASSLVPIREQYF.

The rearrangement joins TRBV28 to TRBJ2-5, with 9 bases that match TRBD2. The CDR3 contains 14 residues. Trimming at V came to 7 bases and at J to 2 bases, leaving 5 bases not matched to a gene. Germline V CDR1 and CDR2: MDHEN, SYDVKM. The CDR3 region is CASIQTSGQETQYF. The CDR3 DNA is TGTGCCAGCATCCAGACTAGCGGTCAAGAGACCCAGTACTTC.